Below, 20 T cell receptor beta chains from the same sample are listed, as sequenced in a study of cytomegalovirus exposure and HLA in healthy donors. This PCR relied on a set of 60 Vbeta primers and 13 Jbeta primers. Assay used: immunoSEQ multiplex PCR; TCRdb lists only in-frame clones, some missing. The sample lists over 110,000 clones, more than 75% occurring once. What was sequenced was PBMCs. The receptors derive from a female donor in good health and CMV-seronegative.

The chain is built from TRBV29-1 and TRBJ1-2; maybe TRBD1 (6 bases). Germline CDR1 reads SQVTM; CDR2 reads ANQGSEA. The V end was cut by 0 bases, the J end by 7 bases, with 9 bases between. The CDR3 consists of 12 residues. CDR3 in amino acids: CSVEEQGPGYTF. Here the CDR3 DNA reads TGCAGCGTTGAAGAACAGGGCCCTGGCTACACCTTC.

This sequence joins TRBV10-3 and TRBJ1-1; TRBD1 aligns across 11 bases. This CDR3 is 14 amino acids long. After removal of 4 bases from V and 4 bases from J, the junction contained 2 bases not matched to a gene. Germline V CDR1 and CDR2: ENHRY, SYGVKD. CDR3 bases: TGTGCCATCAGTGGGGGACAGGGGGGCACTGAAGCTTTCTTT. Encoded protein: CAISGGQGGTEAFF.

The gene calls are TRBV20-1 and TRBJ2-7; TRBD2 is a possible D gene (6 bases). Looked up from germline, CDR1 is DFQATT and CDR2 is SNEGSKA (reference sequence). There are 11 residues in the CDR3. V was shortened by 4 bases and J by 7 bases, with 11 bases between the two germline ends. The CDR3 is CSATSEEEQYF. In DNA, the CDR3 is TGCAGTGCTACTAGCGAGGAAGAGCAGTACTTC.

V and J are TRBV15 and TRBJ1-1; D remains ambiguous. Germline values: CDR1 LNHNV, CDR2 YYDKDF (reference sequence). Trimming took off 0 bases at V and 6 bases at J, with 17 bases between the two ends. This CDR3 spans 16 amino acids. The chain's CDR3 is CATSRDPPVRVSEAFF. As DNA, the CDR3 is TGTGCCACCAGCAGAGACCCGCCAGTACGGGTATCTGAAGCTTTCTTT.

The CDR3, as DNA: TGTGCCAGCAGTGAATTCCAGGCCTACGGCCCCTACGAGCAGTACTTC. It encodes CASSEFQAYGPYEQYF. The V call is TRBV25-1, the J call TRBJ2-7; D is uncertain. Germline V gives CDR1 MGHDK, CDR2 SYGVNS. The CDR3 is made up of 16 amino acids. Trimming left V 1 base short and J 2 bases short, with 15 bases between.

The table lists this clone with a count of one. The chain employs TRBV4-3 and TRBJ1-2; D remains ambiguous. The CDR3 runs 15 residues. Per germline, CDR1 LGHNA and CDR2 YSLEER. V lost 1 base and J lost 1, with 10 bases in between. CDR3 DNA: TGCGCCAGCAGCCAAGTGGCCGTAAATAACTATGGCTACACCTTC. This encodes CASSQVAVNNYGYTF.

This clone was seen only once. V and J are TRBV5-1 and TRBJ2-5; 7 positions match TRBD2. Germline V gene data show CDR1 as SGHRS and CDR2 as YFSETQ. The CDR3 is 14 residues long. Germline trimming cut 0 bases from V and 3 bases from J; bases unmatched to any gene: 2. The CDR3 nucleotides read TGCGCCAGCAGCTTGGCGGCGGGGGAAGAGACCCAGTACTTC. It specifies CASSLAAGEETQYF.

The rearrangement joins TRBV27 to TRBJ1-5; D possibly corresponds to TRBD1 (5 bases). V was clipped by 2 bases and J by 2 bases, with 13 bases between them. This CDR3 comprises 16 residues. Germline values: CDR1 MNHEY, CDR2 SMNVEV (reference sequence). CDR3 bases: TGTGCCAGCAGTTTAGGGGCAGTTCGGGGCAATCAGCCCCAGCATTTT. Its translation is CASSLGAVRGNQPQHF.

The CDR3 coding sequence is TGTGCCAGCAGTTTTCTACCCAACACTGAAGCTTTCTTT. Protein: CASSFLPNTEAFF. The chain has TRBV27 and TRBJ1-1; D remains unclear. The CDR3 loop spans 13 amino acids. V gave up 3 bases and J gave up 2 bases, with 7 bases separating them. Germline CDR1 and CDR2: MNHEY and SMNVEV (reference sequence).

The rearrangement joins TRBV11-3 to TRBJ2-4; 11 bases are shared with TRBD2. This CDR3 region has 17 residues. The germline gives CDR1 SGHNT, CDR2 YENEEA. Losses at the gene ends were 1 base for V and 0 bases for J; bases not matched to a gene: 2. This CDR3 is CASSLVGTSGAKNIQYF. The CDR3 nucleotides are TGTGCCAGCAGCTTAGTTGGGACTAGCGGAGCCAAAAACATTCAGTACTTC.

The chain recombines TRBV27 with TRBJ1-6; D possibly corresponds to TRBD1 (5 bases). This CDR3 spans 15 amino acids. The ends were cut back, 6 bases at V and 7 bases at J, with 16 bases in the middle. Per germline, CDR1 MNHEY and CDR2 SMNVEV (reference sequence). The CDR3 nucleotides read TGTGCCAGCAGCCGAGGACGGGGGAGGAATTCACCCCTCCACTTT. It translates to CASSRGRGRNSPLHF.

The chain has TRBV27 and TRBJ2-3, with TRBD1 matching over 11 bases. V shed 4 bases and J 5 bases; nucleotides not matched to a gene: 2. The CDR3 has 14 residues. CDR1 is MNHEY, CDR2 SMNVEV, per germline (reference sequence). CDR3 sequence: CASSSGQGVDTQYF. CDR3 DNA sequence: TGTGCCAGCAGTTCGGGACAGGGGGTAGATACGCAGTATTTT.

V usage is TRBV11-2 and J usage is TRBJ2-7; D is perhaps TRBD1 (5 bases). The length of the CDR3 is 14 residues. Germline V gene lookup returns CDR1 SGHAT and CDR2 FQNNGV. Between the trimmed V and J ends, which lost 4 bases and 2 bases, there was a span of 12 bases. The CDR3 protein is CASSSSGLPYEQYF. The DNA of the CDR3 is TGTGCCAGCAGCTCTTCAGGGTTGCCCTACGAGCAGTACTTC.

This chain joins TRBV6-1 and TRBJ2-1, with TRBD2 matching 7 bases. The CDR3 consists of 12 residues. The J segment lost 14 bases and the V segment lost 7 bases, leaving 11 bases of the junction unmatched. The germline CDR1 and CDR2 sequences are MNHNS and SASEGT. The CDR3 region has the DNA TGTGCCAGCACCGCGGGCGACCGGGGGGAGTTCTTC. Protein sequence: CASTAGDRGEFF.

The CDR3 DNA sequence: TGTGCCAGCAGCTTACGTGGGGGGGGAAGCTACGAGCAGTACTTC. Its translation: CASSLRGGGSYEQYF. V gene TRBV7-9 combines with J gene TRBJ2-7; TRBD2 agrees at 7 bases. The germline V gene encodes CDR1 SEHNR and CDR2 FQNEAQ (reference sequence). The length of the CDR3 is 15 residues. V was pared by 2 bases and J by 3 bases, with 7 bases of the junction left unmatched.

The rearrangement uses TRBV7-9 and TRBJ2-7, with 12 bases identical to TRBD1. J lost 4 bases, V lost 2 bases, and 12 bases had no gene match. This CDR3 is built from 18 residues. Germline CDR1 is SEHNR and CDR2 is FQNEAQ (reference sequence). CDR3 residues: CASSLSNKGTGGEYEQYF. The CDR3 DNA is TGTGCCAGCAGCTTAAGTAATAAGGGGACAGGGGGCGAATACGAGCAGTACTTC.

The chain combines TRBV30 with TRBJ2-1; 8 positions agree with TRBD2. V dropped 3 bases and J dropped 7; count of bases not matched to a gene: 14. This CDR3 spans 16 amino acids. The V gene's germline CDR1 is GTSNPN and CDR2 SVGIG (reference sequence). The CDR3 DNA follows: TGTGCCTGGAGCGGTCCACGGGAGGGCCTTAGGAATGAGCAGTTCTTC. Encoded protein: CAWSGPREGLRNEQFF.

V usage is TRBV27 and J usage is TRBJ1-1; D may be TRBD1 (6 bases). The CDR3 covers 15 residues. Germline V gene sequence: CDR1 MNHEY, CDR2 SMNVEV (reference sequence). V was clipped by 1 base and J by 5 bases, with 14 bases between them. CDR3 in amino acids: CASSLWGAGGTEAFF. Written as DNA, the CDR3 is TGTGCCAGCAGTTTATGGGGGGCCGGGGGGACTGAAGCTTTCTTT.

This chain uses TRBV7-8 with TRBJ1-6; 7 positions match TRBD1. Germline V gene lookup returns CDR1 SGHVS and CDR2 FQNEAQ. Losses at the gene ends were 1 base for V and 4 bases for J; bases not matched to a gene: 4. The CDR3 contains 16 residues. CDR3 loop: CASSLGRGEYNSPLHF. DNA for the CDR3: TGTGCCAGCAGCTTAGGCAGGGGGGAATATAATTCACCCCTCCACTTT.

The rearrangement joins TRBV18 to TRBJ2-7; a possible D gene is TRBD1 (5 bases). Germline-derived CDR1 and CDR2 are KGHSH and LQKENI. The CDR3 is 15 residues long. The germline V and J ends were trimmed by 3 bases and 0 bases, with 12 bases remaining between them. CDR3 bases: TGTGCCAGCTCACCTGACAGACACAGCTCCTACGAGCAGTACTTC. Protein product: CASSPDRHSSYEQYF.